The 9 T cell receptor beta chains in this list originate from one sample, sequenced in a study of cytomegalovirus exposure and HLA in healthy donors. Primers for the PCR totalled 60 Vbeta and 13 Jbeta. This table comes from immunoSEQ multiplex PCR, and its TCRdb copy is limited to in-frame clones, with some not included. The data hold 69,000 or so clones, with 76% observed a single time. Sequencing was done on a sample of PBMCs. Receptors originate from a man aged 18 to 30 in good health and CMV-seronegative.

Only a few counts were recorded for this clone. This chain uses TRBV7-9 with TRBJ1-6; TRBD1 matches 8 bases. The trim removed 5 bases at V and 2 bases at J, leaving 5 bases unmatched. From germline, CDR1 is SEHNR and CDR2 FQNEAQ (reference sequence). The CDR3 covers 16 residues. The CDR3: CASSPDRGAYNSPLHF. In DNA form, the CDR3 reads TGTGCCAGCAGCCCTGACAGGGGTGCCTATAATTCACCCCTCCACTTT.

This clone came up a few times. The chain carries TRBV28 and TRBJ1-6; perhaps TRBD1 as D (5 bases). Germline values: CDR1 MDHEN, CDR2 SYDVKM. Between the trimmed V and J ends, which lost 3 bases and 0 bases, there was a span of 6 bases. The CDR3 loop spans 15 amino acids. CDR3 nucleotides: TGTGCCAGCAGTTTTGACAGCTCCTATAATTCACCCCTCCACTTT. Translated: CASSFDSSYNSPLHF.

This rearrangement joins TRBV28 to TRBJ2-5; maybe TRBD2 (6 bases). CDR1 MDHEN and CDR2 SYDVKM come from the germline V gene. The CDR3 length is 15 residues. V was trimmed by 6 bases and J by 2 bases, leaving 16 bases between them. CDR3 loop: CASSPPQGGQETQYF. The DNA for the CDR3 is TGTGCCAGCAGCCCTCCCCAGGGAGGTCAAGAGACCCAGTACTTC.

This sequence joins TRBV18 and TRBJ2-5, with D possibly being TRBD1 (6 bases). Trimming left V 0 bases short and J 8 bases short, with 16 bases between. This CDR3 region has 15 residues. Per germline, CDR1 KGHSH and CDR2 LQKENI. CDR3: CASSPPGTPIGTQYF. The CDR3 DNA is TGTGCCAGCTCACCACCCGGGACACCCATCGGCACCCAGTACTTC. The whole variable domain, remainder taken from reference TRBV18 and TRBJ2-5, is NAGVMQNPRHLVRRRGQEARLRCSPMKGHSHVYWYRQLPEEGLKFMVYLQKENIIDESGMPKERFSAEFPKEGPSILRIQQVVRGDSAAYFCASSPPGTPIGTQYFGPGTRLLVL.

This chain connects TRBV19 to TRBJ1-5, with a tentative D call TRBD1 (6 bases). The ends were cut back, 3 bases at V and 2 bases at J, with 23 bases in the middle. CDR1 and CDR2 (germline): LNHDA, SQIVND (reference sequence). The CDR3 has 19 amino acids. The CDR3: CASSILPGARQEGNQPQHF. The CDR3 region has the DNA TGTGCCAGTAGTATCTTACCAGGGGCCAGACAGGAAGGCAATCAGCCCCAGCATTTT.

This sequence joins TRBV29-1 and TRBJ2-1; maybe TRBD1 (5 bases). In germline, CDR1 is SQVTM, CDR2 ANQGSEA. There are 12 residues in the CDR3. Deletions cut 5 bases from V and 5 bases from J, with 10 bases between. The CDR3 DNA reads as TGCAGCGTTTTACAGGATAACAATGAGCAGTTCTTC. It codes for CSVLQDNNEQFF.

J is TRBJ2-2 and V is TRBV2; D uncertain. V was clipped by 6 bases and J by 5 bases, with 7 bases between them. The CDR3 has 12 amino acids. Germline V gives CDR1 SNHLY, CDR2 FYNNEI. The CDR3 DNA reads TGTGCCAGCAGAGAACTTACCGGGGAGCTGTTTTTT. It is translated as CASRELTGELFF.

J is TRBJ1-5 and V is TRBV30, with 12 bases matching TRBD1. CDR1 GTSNPN and CDR2 SVGIG come from the germline V gene (reference sequence). The trim removed 0 bases at V and 5 bases at J, leaving 11 bases unmatched. The CDR3 length is 18 residues. CDR3 sequence (DNA): TGTGCCTGGAGTGTACGTGGGGACAGGGGGCTTCTTCATCAGCCCCAGCATTTT. It specifies CAWSVRGDRGLLHQPQHF.

The chain is built from TRBV5-4 and TRBJ2-7; TRBD1 is a possible D gene (5 bases). CDR3 length: 13 residues. V was pared by 4 bases and J by 7 bases, with 15 bases between. CDR1 and CDR2 from the germline V gene are SGHNT and YYREEE (reference sequence). CDR3 residues: CASSAPWAGEQYV. DNA for the CDR3: TGTGCCAGCAGCGCCCCCTGGGCAGGGGAGCAGTACGTC.